The present T cell receptor beta chain was sequenced within a study of T cells in Graves' hyperthyroidism and ophthalmopathy. Study-wide results and limits: Classification by a 13 V-J model distinguished ophthalmopathy from stable hyperthyroidism.

Concerning this clonotype itself: What it recognizes is unknown.

Trimming removed 0 bases from V and 1 base from J; junction bases left unmatched: 5. Germline V CDR1 and CDR2: SGHKS, YYEKEE (reference sequence). The CDR3 is 16 residues long. Over 18 months, lack of ophthalmopathy progression marked Graves' hyperthyroidism as stable. RNA transcripts yielded amplified TCR beta CDR3 regions. The HTBI primer set drove a first-round RT-PCR of the TCR CDR3. Each CDR3 protein is one row after TCRdb ran MiXCR on the multiplex PCR reads. The repertoire consists of about 290,000 distinct CDR3 sequences, with approximately 13% occurring once and the leading ten covering less than 8%.

The rearrangement uses TRBV5-5 and TRBJ1-1, with TRBD1 matching 8 bases. This TCR derives from a middle-aged woman with Graves' hyperthyroidism. Material: blood. CDR3 sequence: CASSLAGTGPNTEAFF. In nucleotides, the CDR3 is TGTGCCAGCAGCTTGGCCGGGACAGGCCCGAACACTGAAGCTTTCTTT.